The rows below give T cell receptor beta chains drawn from one sample of a study of early T cells in non-severe SARS-CoV-2 infection. TCRdb passed the 5' RACE reads through MiXCR, listing each CDR3 protein once. The sample yields around 61,000 distinct CDR3 sequences, approximately 11% seen once. The sequenced sample was whole blood. The receptors stem from an adult who was a healthcare worker with PCR-confirmed SARS-CoV-2 infection or an uninfected control (not recorded which). Both conserved end residues are part of each CDR3.

v_call,j_call,cdr3_aa
TRBV11-2,TRBJ2-5,CASSPGTSGGTQETQYF
TRBV7-2,TRBJ2-7,CASIQGGLAYEQYF
TRBV6-2/TRBV6-3,TRBJ2-7,CASSYPYEQYF
TRBV6-2/TRBV6-3,TRBJ2-5,CASTLDSDGGTQYF
TRBV4-2,TRBJ1-2,CASSQDRQSIYGYTF
TRBV7-8,TRBJ1-6,CASSPKVDSPLHF
TRBV20-1,TRBJ2-7,CSARRLDEQYF
TRBV24-1,TRBJ2-7,CATYIAERIYEQYF
TRBV11-2,TRBJ2-1,CASSLGYGEQFF
TRBV18,TRBJ2-5,CASSPLSGSRVETQYF
TRBV6-2/TRBV6-3,TRBJ1-2,CASRGYFGYTF
TRBV12-3/TRBV12-4,TRBJ1-1,CASGGQMNTEAFF
TRBV6-2/TRBV6-3,TRBJ2-3,CASSAPDRGRTDTQYF
TRBV6-5,TRBJ1-2,CASRRAGPTGYTF
TRBV7-3,TRBJ1-1,CASSRGMNTEAFF
TRBV4-2,TRBJ1-1,CASSQERGVTTEAFF